Listed here is a single TCR beta chain. Clones were sequenced by immunoSEQ multiplex PCR, and TCRdb holds only the in-frame ones, with some missing. The table lists about 16,000 clones, 86% of them singletons, with approximately 0.74% in the top ten. The sample originates from a study of OX40 agonist ivuxolimab in advanced cancers. Germline V gene lookup returns CDR1 SGHRS and CDR2 YFSETQ. The CDR3 is 14 amino acids. The V and J ends lost 4 bases and 0 bases respectively, with 9 bases between them. Sequencing used CD4+ or CD8+ T cells sorted from blood, obtained in a trial of the OX40 agonist ivuxolimab. The chain combines TRBV5-1 with TRBJ2-3; no clear D gene. The origin of this receptor is an adult with an advanced solid tumor such as melanoma, head and neck, liver or kidney cancer. The CDR3 DNA reads TGCGCCAGCAGCGATGACCCTAGCACAGATACGCAGTATTTT. Translated, it gives CASSDDPSTDTQYF.